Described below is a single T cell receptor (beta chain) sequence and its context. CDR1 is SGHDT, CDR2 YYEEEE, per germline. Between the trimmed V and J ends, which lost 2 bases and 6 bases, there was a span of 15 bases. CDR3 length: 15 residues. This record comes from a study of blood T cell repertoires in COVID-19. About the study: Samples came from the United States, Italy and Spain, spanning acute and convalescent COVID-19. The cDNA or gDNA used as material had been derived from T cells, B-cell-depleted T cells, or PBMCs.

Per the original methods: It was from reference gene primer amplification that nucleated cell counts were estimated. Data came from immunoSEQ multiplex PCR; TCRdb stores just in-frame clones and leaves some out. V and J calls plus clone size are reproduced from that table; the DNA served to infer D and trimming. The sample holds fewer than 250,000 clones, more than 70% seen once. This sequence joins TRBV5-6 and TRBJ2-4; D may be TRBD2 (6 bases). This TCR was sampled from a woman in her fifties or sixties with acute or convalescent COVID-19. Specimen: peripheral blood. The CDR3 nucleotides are TGTGCCAGCAGCTTCCAGGGAGGAAGGAGAAACATTCAGTACTTC. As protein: CASSFQGGRRNIQYF.